This T cell receptor beta chain was observed in a study of T cells after yellow fever vaccination. Study-level background: SMART-Seq v4 Ultra Low Input prepared libraries from low-cell fractions. Study-level points and caveats: In post-booster samples, most primary-vaccination clones reappeared (about 95% CD4, 88% CD8). Some clonotypes, a small share, were shared between CD4 and CD8 compartments.

As to this clonotype: The antigen remains unidentified.

Germline V gene lookup returns CDR1 SQVTM and CDR2 ANQGSEA. This CDR3 region has 11 residues. V was clipped by 4 bases and J by 6 bases, with 7 bases between them. Using its own MiXCR run on the 5' RACE reads, TCRdb lists one record per CDR3 protein. The sample holds just under 600,000 distinct CDR3 sequences, around an eighth seen once. V is TRBV29-1 and J is TRBJ2-1; no definite D call. The starting material was PBMCs, obtained on the day of the yellow fever booster vaccination. This clonotype originated in a man younger than 40 who received the YFV17D yellow fever vaccine. The CDR3 DNA sequence: TGCAGCGTTGCAGTCCCCAATGAGCAGTTCTTC. Residues: CSVAVPNEQFF.